These T cell receptor beta chains were read from a single sample in a study of identical twins. TCRdb redid the calling of the 5' RACE reads with MiXCR, one entry per CDR3 protein. The sample yields approximately 700,000 distinct CDR3 sequences, 15% to 20% seen once. This sample was shared with a second study, whose subject was T cells expressing NK-cell markers.

The sequencing sample was made of PBMCs. Source of these receptors: a young woman in good health. CDR3s include the opening cysteine and the closing phenylalanine or tryptophan. The order of the fields is clone size, J gene, V gene, D gene, CDR3 length, CDR3 protein, CDR3 DNA. The D gene is left open where the match is weak. Some rows have no size entry. The others give once, few or many, or a class for an expanded clone.

few | TRBJ2-3 | TRBV10-3 | TRBD1 | 13 | CAISPQGADTQYF | TGTGCCATCAGCCCGCAGGGGGCAGATACGCAGTATTTT
- | TRBJ1-2 | TRBV2 | TRBD1 | 13 | CASPQGAHYGYTF | TGTGCCAGCCCACAGGGGGCTCACTATGGCTACACCTTC
few | TRBJ2-1 | TRBV6-2/TRBV6-3 | - | 12 | CASSYFSYTQFF | TGTGCCAGCAGTTACTTCTCCTATACGCAGTTCTTC
- | TRBJ2-7 | TRBV6-1 | TRBD2 | 14 | CASNAGTSGREQYF | TGTGCCAGCAACGCCGGGACTAGCGGGCGGGAGCAGTACTTC
few | TRBJ2-3 | TRBV12-3/TRBV12-4 | TRBD1 | 17 | CASIEGWRQGAKDTQYF | TGTGCCAGCATCGAGGGGTGGAGGCAGGGGGCAAAAGATACGCAGTATTTT
- | TRBJ2-3 | TRBV25-1 | TRBD2 | 14 | CASSHLAATDTQYF | TGTGCCAGCAGTCATCTAGCGGCCACAGATACGCAGTATTTT
- | TRBJ1-6 | TRBV19 | - | 16 | CASNPNWSSYNSPLHF | TGTGCCAGTAACCCGAACTGGAGCTCCTATAATTCACCCCTCCACTTT
few | TRBJ2-1 | TRBV7-2 | - | 14 | CASSLSLSDNEQFF | TGTGCCAGCAGCCTTAGCCTGTCTGACAATGAGCAGTTCTTC
few | TRBJ2-1 | TRBV20-1 | TRBD2 | 13 | CSVGTSEDWEQFF | TGCAGTGTTGGGACTAGCGAGGATTGGGAGCAGTTCTTC
many | TRBJ2-5 | TRBV5-1 | - | 15 | CASSLDLQPQETQYF | TGCGCCAGCAGCTTGGATTTACAGCCTCAAGAGACCCAGTACTTC
many | TRBJ2-1 | TRBV20-1 | - | 11 | CSARANNEQFF | TGCAGTGCTAGAGCGAACAATGAGCAGTTCTTC
few | TRBJ2-7 | TRBV11-2 | TRBD2 | 15 | CASSLGGLSTYEQYF | TGTGCCAGCAGCTTGGGAGGGCTCTCCACCTACGAGCAGTACTTC
- | TRBJ2-1 | TRBV27 | - | 15 | CASSWNPSLENEQFF | TGTGCCAGCAGTTGGAACCCTTCTCTAGAAAACGAGCAGTTCTTC
- | TRBJ1-1 | TRBV7-8 | - | 15 | CASSPRSIGPTEAFF | TGTGCCAGCAGCCCCAGAAGCATAGGCCCCACTGAAGCTTTCTTT
few | TRBJ2-3 | TRBV7-2 | - | 14 | CASSSGWNTDTQYF | TGTGCCAGCAGCTCGGGTTGGAACACAGATACGCAGTATTTT
few | TRBJ2-1 | TRBV20-1 | - | 14 | CSARDLGPSNEQFF | TGCAGTGCTAGGGACCTGGGACCGAGCAATGAGCAGTTCTTC
few | TRBJ1-1 | TRBV20-1 | - | 14 | CSARDPAGNTEAFF | TGCAGTGCTAGAGATCCCGCAGGGAACACTGAAGCTTTCTTT
few | TRBJ2-2 | TRBV11-2 | TRBD1 | 17 | CASSYNNRGSSGGELFF | TGTGCCAGCAGCTACAATAACAGGGGGTCGAGTGGCGGGGAGCTGTTTTTT
few | TRBJ2-3 | TRBV24-1 | - | 12 | CATSDPKDTQYF | TGTGCCACCAGTGATCCTAAAGATACGCAGTATTTT
few | TRBJ2-5 | TRBV6-5 | TRBD2 | 15 | CASSLNREGHATQYF | TGTGCCAGCAGCTTAAACCGGGAGGGCCATGCGACCCAGTACTTC
few | TRBJ2-7 | TRBV12-3/TRBV12-4 | - | 13 | CASSRGSFYEQYF | TGTGCCAGCAGCCGGGGGAGTTTTTACGAGCAGTACTTC
- | TRBJ2-1 | TRBV2 | - | 17 | CASIGLGGKSSYNEQFF | TGTGCCAGCATAGGTTTAGGGGGAAAAAGCTCCTACAATGAGCAGTTCTTC
- | TRBJ2-2 | TRBV7-3 | TRBD2 | 17 | CASSSRLAGKNTGELFF | TGTGCCAGCAGCTCCCGACTAGCGGGGAAGAACACCGGGGAGCTGTTTTTT
- | TRBJ2-1 | TRBV12-3/TRBV12-4 | - | 12 | CASSPDSSAQLF | TGTGCCAGCAGTCCTGACTCCAGCGCGCAACTCTTC
few | TRBJ2-3 | TRBV5-1 | - | 17 | CASSLGGASFQTDTQYF | TGCGCCAGCAGCTTGGGAGGAGCGAGTTTCCAGACAGATACGCAGTATTTT
- | TRBJ2-1 | TRBV28 | - | 15 | CASSPSRGLGNEQFF | TGTGCCAGCAGCCCTTCCAGGGGCTTGGGTAATGAGCAGTTCTTC
- | TRBJ2-1 | TRBV15 | - | 20 | CATSRRYNPSLVLSYNEQFF | TGTGCCACCAGCAGACGCTACAACCCCTCACTCGTACTTTCCTACAATGAGCAGTTCTTC
few | TRBJ2-7 | TRBV6-5 | - | 15 | CASSYSRAGAYEQYF | TGTGCCAGCAGTTACTCAAGGGCTGGCGCGTACGAGCAGTACTTC
few | TRBJ2-7 | TRBV19 | - | 15 | CASSILPGGTYEQYF | TGTGCCAGTAGTATACTGCCAGGAGGGACCTACGAGCAGTACTTC
few | TRBJ2-1 | TRBV20-1 | - | 12 | CSAPGNYNEQFF | TGCAGTGCCCCTGGTAACTACAATGAGCAGTTCTTC
few | TRBJ2-7 | TRBV15 | - | 12 | CATSRVRNEQYF | TGTGCCACCAGCAGAGTTAGAAACGAGCAGTACTTC
few | TRBJ1-4 | TRBV20-1 | - | 15 | CSARSPGAYGEKLFF | TGCAGTGCTAGGTCACCCGGGGCTTATGGAGAAAAACTGTTTTTT
- | TRBJ2-3 | TRBV6-1 | TRBD2 | 14 | CASNPTSGTDTQYF | TGTGCCAGCAATCCGACTAGCGGCACAGATACGCAGTATTTT
- | TRBJ2-7 | TRBV5-1 | - | 13 | CASSYPGGNEQYF | TGCGCCAGCAGCTACCCCGGAGGCAACGAGCAGTACTTC